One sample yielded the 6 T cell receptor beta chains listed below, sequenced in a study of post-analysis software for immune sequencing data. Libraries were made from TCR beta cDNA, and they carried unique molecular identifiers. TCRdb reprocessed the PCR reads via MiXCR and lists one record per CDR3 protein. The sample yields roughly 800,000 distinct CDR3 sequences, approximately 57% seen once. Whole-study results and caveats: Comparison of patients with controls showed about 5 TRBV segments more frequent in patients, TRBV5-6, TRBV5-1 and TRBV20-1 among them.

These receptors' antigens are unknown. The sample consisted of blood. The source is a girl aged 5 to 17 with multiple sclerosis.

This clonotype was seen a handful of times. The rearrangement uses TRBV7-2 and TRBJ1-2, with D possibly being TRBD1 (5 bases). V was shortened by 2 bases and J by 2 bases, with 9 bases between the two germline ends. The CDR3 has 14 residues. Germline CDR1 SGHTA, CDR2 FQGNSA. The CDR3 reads CASSLYPGNYGYTF. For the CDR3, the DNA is TGTGCCAGCAGCTTATACCCAGGGAACTATGGCTACACCTTC.

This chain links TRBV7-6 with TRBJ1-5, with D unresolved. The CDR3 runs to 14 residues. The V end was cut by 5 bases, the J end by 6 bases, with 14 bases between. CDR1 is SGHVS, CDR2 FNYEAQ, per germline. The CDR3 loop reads CASSIRPPPQPQHF. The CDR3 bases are TGTGCCAGCAGCATAAGGCCCCCCCCTCAGCCCCAGCATTTT.

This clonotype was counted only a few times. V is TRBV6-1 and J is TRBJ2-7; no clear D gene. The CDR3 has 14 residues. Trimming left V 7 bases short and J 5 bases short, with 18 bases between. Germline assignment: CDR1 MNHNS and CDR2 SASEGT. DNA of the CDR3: TGTGCCAGCACCCTCCTGCTGGCAGTAAACGAGCAGTACTTC. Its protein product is CASTLLLAVNEQYF.

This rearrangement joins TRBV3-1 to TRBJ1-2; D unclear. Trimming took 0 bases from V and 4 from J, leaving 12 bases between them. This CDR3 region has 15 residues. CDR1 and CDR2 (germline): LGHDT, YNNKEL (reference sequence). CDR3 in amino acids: CASSQELGATYGYTF. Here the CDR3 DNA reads TGTGCCAGCAGCCAAGAATTAGGAGCAACCTATGGCTACACCTTC.

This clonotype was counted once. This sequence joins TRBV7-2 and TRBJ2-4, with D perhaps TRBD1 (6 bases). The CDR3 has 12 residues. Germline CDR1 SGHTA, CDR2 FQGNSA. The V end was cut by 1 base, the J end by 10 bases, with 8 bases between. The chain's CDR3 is CASSLDGTIQYF. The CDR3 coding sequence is TGTGCCAGCAGCTTAGATGGGACAATTCAGTACTTC.

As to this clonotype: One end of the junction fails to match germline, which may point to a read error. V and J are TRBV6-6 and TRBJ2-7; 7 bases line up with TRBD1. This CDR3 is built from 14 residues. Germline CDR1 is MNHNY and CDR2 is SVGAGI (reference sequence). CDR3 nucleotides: TGTGCCGGCAGCTACCGGGACAGCTCCTACGAGCAGTACTTC. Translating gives CAGSYRDSSYEQYF.